This TCR beta chain was documented in a study of identical twins. Study-wide results and caveats: Cord blood's abundant beta clonotypes had fewer insertions, unlike memory repertoires.

This clonotype occurred many times. Its specificity is not known. The CDR3 totals 13 residues. From germline, CDR1 is MNHEY and CDR2 SVGEGT. Trimming cost V 10 bases and J 2 bases, with 12 bases left between them. MiXCR, run by TCRdb on the 5' RACE reads, gives a single entry per CDR3 protein. The data show 690,000 or so distinct CDR3 sequences, under 9% seen once. The data also belong to a second study, concerning yellow fever vaccine responses in identical twins.

The chain joins TRBV6-2 or TRBV6-3 to TRBJ2-1; perhaps TRBD2 as D (6 bases). This receptor was identified in a woman aged 18-29 years in good health. The sequenced sample was PBMCs. This chain's CDR3 is CATGTGPYNEQFF. As DNA, the CDR3 is TGTGCCACTGGGACTGGTCCCTACAATGAGCAGTTCTTC.